A selection of T cell receptor beta chains follows, all from one sample in a study of spatial heterogeneity in lung cancer. Via MiXCR, TCRdb re-called the 5' RACE reads, giving one row per CDR3 protein. There are 40,000 to 45,000 distinct CDR3 sequences in the sample; under 7.5% occur only once, and around 42% lies in the top ten. The sample in question was PBMCs, obtained at surgery. These receptors all come from a female donor with early-stage non-small cell lung cancer. Both conserved end residues are part of each CDR3. A D gene is named only where the DNA matches it firmly. Clone size is shown for a subset of rows, as once, few, many or a class of expanded clone.

abundance: few
j_gene: TRBJ2-2
d_gene: -
v_gene: TRBV6-5
CDR3nt: TGTGCCAGCAGTTATTCGGGCCGGCCGAACACCGGGGAGCTGTTTTTT
CDR3aa: CASSYSGRPNTGELFF

abundance: -
j_gene: TRBJ1-2
d_gene: -
v_gene: TRBV2
CDR3nt: TGTGCCAGCAGTGATCGGACAGCGATTGGCTACACCTTC
CDR3aa: CASSDRTAIGYTF

abundance: few
j_gene: TRBJ2-2
d_gene: -
v_gene: TRBV11-2
CDR3nt: TGTGCCAGCAGTGTGCAGGCGAACACCGGGGAGCTGTTTTTT
CDR3aa: CASSVQANTGELFF

abundance: few
j_gene: TRBJ1-6
d_gene: TRBD1
v_gene: TRBV7-8
CDR3nt: TGTGCCAGCAGGTTAGGACAGGCCCTAGTTCCCCTCCACTTT
CDR3aa: CASRLGQALVPLHF

abundance: many
j_gene: TRBJ2-7
d_gene: -
v_gene: TRBV2
CDR3nt: TGTGCCAGCAGCCCCGGGACGCCGTACGAGCAGTACTTC
CDR3aa: CASSPGTPYEQYF

abundance: many
j_gene: TRBJ2-5
d_gene: TRBD1
v_gene: TRBV5-1
CDR3nt: TGCGCCAGCAGCTTGCCGGGACAGTCGAAACAAGAGACCCAGTACTTC
CDR3aa: CASSLPGQSKQETQYF

abundance: -
j_gene: TRBJ2-7
d_gene: TRBD1
v_gene: TRBV6-5
CDR3nt: TGTGCCAGCAGTTACCTCTCGGGGCAGGGGGCGTGGGAGCAGTACTTC
CDR3aa: CASSYLSGQGAWEQYF

abundance: -
j_gene: TRBJ1-1
d_gene: -
v_gene: TRBV6-1
CDR3nt: TGTGCCAGCATCTCCAGGTGGATGAACACTGAAGCTTTCTTT
CDR3aa: CASISRWMNTEAFF

abundance: -
j_gene: TRBJ2-2
d_gene: -
v_gene: TRBV10-3
CDR3nt: TGTGCCATCAGTGAGTCTTCCCAGAACACCGGGGAGCTGTTTTTT
CDR3aa: CAISESSQNTGELFF

abundance: -
j_gene: TRBJ1-1
d_gene: TRBD1
v_gene: TRBV5-1
CDR3nt: TGCGCCAGCGGCAGGGGACAGCCGAACACTGAAGCTTTCTTT
CDR3aa: CASGRGQPNTEAFF

abundance: many
j_gene: TRBJ2-2
d_gene: -
v_gene: TRBV4-3
CDR3nt: TGCGCCAGCAGCCGCGGGGACCGGAACACCGGGGAGCTGTTTTTT
CDR3aa: CASSRGDRNTGELFF

abundance: many
j_gene: TRBJ1-2
d_gene: -
v_gene: TRBV24-1
CDR3nt: TGTGCCACCAGTGATGGGTCCAGGAACAATGGCTACACCTTC
CDR3aa: CATSDGSRNNGYTF

abundance: -
j_gene: TRBJ2-2
d_gene: -
v_gene: TRBV19
CDR3nt: TGTGCCAGTAGTAGGGCTACTCTGAGCACCGGGGAGCTGTTTTTT
CDR3aa: CASSRATLSTGELFF

abundance: few
j_gene: TRBJ1-1
d_gene: -
v_gene: TRBV15
CDR3nt: TGTGCCACCAGCAGAGCCGGAGACAGGCCCGAAGCTTTCTTT
CDR3aa: CATSRAGDRPEAFF

abundance: -
j_gene: TRBJ2-3
d_gene: -
v_gene: TRBV7-3
CDR3nt: TGTGCCAGCAGCTTAACCCCGGGGTTGCTAGCAGGGGATACGCAGTATTTT
CDR3aa: CASSLTPGLLAGDTQYF

abundance: many
j_gene: TRBJ1-3
d_gene: TRBD1
v_gene: TRBV2
CDR3nt: TGTGCCAGCAGATCCGGGACAGTGGGAAACACCATATATTTT
CDR3aa: CASRSGTVGNTIYF

abundance: many
j_gene: TRBJ2-3
d_gene: -
v_gene: TRBV3-1
CDR3nt: TGTGCCAGCAGCCAAGCAGCTGCAGATACGCAGTATTTT
CDR3aa: CASSQAAADTQYF

abundance: few
j_gene: TRBJ2-7
d_gene: TRBD2
v_gene: TRBV12-3/TRBV12-4
CDR3nt: TGTGCCAGCAGATCCGGGACTAGCGGGGGCCAGCAGTACTTC
CDR3aa: CASRSGTSGGQQYF

abundance: -
j_gene: TRBJ1-1
d_gene: TRBD1
v_gene: TRBV5-1
CDR3nt: TGCGCCAGCAGCTTGGACGGGGACAGTGGCACTGAAGCTTTCTTT
CDR3aa: CASSLDGDSGTEAFF

abundance: -
j_gene: TRBJ2-2
d_gene: -
v_gene: TRBV28
CDR3nt: TGTGCCAGCAGCCTCATACAAGCTACCGGGGAGCTGTTTTTT
CDR3aa: CASSLIQATGELFF

abundance: many
j_gene: TRBJ1-1
d_gene: TRBD1
v_gene: TRBV20-1
CDR3nt: TGCAGTGCTAGTGGAGTGGGGACAGGAGTTAACACTGAAGCTTTCTTT
CDR3aa: CSASGVGTGVNTEAFF

abundance: -
j_gene: TRBJ1-6
d_gene: TRBD1
v_gene: TRBV5-1
CDR3nt: TGCGCCAGCAGCTTTCACCGGGACAGAGGAGGGGATTCACCCCTCCACTTT
CDR3aa: CASSFHRDRGGDSPLHF

abundance: many
j_gene: TRBJ1-4
d_gene: -
v_gene: TRBV5-1
CDR3nt: TGCGCCAGCAGCTCGGGACGGGCAACTAATGAAAAACTGTTTTTT
CDR3aa: CASSSGRATNEKLFF

abundance: many
j_gene: TRBJ2-1
d_gene: -
v_gene: TRBV5-1
CDR3nt: TGCGCCAGCAGCTCTAGCTCCTACAATGAGCAGTTCTTC
CDR3aa: CASSSSSYNEQFF

abundance: few
j_gene: TRBJ1-6
d_gene: TRBD1
v_gene: TRBV20-1
CDR3nt: TGCAGTGCTCGACAGGGTACTGCGTCACCCCTCCACTTT
CDR3aa: CSARQGTASPLHF

abundance: few
j_gene: TRBJ1-2
d_gene: -
v_gene: TRBV28
CDR3nt: TGTGCCAGCAGTTTTTGGGGGCAGGAACCCTATGGCTACACCTTC
CDR3aa: CASSFWGQEPYGYTF

abundance: many
j_gene: TRBJ1-1
d_gene: TRBD1
v_gene: TRBV3-1
CDR3nt: TGTGCCAGCAGCCAGAGACAGGGGCGGACTGAAGCTTTCTTT
CDR3aa: CASSQRQGRTEAFF

abundance: many
j_gene: TRBJ2-7
d_gene: TRBD2
v_gene: TRBV20-1
CDR3nt: TGCAGTGCTAGAGAAGACGGGAGGGAGCAGTACTTC
CDR3aa: CSAREDGREQYF

abundance: many
j_gene: TRBJ2-3
d_gene: TRBD2
v_gene: TRBV20-1
CDR3nt: TGCAGTGCTAGAGTGGGACTAGCGGGGGGAACAGATACGCAGTATTTT
CDR3aa: CSARVGLAGGTDTQYF

abundance: many
j_gene: TRBJ1-5
d_gene: -
v_gene: TRBV20-1
CDR3nt: TGCAGTGGGGGCCCTGGACTCGGCAATCAGCCCCAGCATTTT
CDR3aa: CSGGPGLGNQPQHF

abundance: -
j_gene: TRBJ2-3
d_gene: TRBD2
v_gene: TRBV6-2/TRBV6-3
CDR3nt: TGTGCCAGCAGTTACCAAGCGGGGATTAGCACAGATACGCAGTATTTT
CDR3aa: CASSYQAGISTDTQYF

abundance: many
j_gene: TRBJ2-7
d_gene: TRBD1
v_gene: TRBV12-3/TRBV12-4
CDR3nt: TGTGCCAGCAGTTTAGGTGGGACAGGGGGGTACGAGCAGTACTTC
CDR3aa: CASSLGGTGGYEQYF

abundance: many
j_gene: TRBJ1-1
d_gene: TRBD1
v_gene: TRBV16
CDR3nt: TGTGCCAGCAGCCAACCGGGACAGGGTTTAAACACTGAAGCTTTCTTT
CDR3aa: CASSQPGQGLNTEAFF